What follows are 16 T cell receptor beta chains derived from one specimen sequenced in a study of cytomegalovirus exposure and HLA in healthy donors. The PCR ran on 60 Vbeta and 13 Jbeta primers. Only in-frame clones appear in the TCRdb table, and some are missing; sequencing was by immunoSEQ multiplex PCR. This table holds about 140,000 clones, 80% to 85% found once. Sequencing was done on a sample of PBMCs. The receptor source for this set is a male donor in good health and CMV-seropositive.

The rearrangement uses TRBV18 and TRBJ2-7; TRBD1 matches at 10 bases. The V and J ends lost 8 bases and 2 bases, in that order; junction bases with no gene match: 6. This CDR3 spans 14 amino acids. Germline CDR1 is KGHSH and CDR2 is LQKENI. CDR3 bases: TGTGCCAGCCGGACAGGGGGTGGGCCCTACGAGCAGTACTTC. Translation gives CASRTGGGPYEQYF.

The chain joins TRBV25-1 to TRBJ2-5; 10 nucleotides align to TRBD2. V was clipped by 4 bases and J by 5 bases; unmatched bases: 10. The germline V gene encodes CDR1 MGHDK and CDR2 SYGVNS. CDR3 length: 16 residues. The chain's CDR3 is CASSALAGGYLETQYF. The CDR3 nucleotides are TGTGCCAGCAGTGCCTTAGCGGGGGGTTATCTGGAGACCCAGTACTTC. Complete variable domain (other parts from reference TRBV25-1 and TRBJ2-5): EADIYQTPRYLVIGTGKKITLECSQTMGHDKMYWYQQDPGMELHLIHYSYGVNSTEKGDLSSESTVSRIRTEHFPLTLESARPSHTSQYLCASSALAGGYLETQYFGPGTRLLVL.

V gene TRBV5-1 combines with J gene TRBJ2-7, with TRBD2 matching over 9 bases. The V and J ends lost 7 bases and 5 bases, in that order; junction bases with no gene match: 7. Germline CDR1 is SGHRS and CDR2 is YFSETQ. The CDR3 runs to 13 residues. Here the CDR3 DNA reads TGCGCCAGCCGGGGCGGGAGGGACGACGAGCAGTACTTC. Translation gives CASRGGRDDEQYF.

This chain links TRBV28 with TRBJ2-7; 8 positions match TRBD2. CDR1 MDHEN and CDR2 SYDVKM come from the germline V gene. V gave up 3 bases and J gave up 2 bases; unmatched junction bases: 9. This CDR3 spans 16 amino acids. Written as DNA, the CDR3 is TGTGCCAGCAGTTTGGGCGGGGGGTACTCCACCTACGAGCAGTACTTC. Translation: CASSLGGGYSTYEQYF.

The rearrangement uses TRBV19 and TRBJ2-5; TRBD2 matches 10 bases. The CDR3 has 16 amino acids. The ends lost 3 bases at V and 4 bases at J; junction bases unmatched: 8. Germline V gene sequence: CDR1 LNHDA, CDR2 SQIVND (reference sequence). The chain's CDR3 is CASSMMSSGRRETQYF. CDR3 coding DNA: TGTGCCAGTAGTATGATGTCTAGCGGGAGACGAGAGACCCAGTACTTC. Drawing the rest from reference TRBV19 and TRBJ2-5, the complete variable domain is DGGITQSPKYLFRKEGQNVTLSCEQNLNHDAMYWYRQDPGQGLRLIYYSQIVNDFQKGDIAEGYSVSREKKESFPLTVTSAQKNPTAFYLCASSMMSSGRRETQYFGPGTRLLVL.

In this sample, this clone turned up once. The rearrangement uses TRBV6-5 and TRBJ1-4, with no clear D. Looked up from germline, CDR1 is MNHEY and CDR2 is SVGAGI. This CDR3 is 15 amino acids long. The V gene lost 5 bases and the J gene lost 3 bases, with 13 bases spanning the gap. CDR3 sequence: CASSRDRRANEKLFF. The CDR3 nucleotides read TGTGCCAGCAGTAGAGACCGACGGGCTAATGAAAAACTGTTTTTT.

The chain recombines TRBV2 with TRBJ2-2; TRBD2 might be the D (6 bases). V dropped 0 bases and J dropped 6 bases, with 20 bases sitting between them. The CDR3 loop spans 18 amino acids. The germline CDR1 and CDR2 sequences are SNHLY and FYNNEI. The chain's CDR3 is CASSEASLRDFAAGELFF. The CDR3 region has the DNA TGTGCCAGCAGTGAAGCGAGCCTTAGGGACTTCGCCGCCGGGGAGCTGTTTTTT. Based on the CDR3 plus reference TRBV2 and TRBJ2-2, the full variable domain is EPEVTQTPSHQVTQMGQEVILRCVPISNHLYFYWYRQILGQKVEFLVSFYNNEISEKSEIFDDQFSVERPDGSNFTLKIRSTKLEDSAMYFCASSEASLRDFAAGELFFGEGSRLTVL.

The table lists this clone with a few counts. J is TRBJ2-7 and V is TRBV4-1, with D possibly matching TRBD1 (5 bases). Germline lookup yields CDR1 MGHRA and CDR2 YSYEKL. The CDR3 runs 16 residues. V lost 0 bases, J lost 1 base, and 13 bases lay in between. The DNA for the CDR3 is TGCGCCAGCAGCCAAGAAGGGGTGTACGGTTCCTACGAGCAGTACTTC. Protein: CASSQEGVYGSYEQYF.

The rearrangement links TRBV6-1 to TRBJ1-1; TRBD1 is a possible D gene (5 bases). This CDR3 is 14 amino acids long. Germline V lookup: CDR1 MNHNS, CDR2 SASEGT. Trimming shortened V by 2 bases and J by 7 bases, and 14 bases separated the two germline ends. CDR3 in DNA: TGTGCCAGCAGTGAAACAGTCTGGGGACTTGAAGCTTTCTTT. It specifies CASSETVWGLEAFF.

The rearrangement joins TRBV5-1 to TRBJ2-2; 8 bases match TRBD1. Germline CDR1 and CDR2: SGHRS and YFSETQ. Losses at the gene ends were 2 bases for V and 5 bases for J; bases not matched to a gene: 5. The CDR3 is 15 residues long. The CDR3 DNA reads TGCGCCAGCAGCTTTACGGACAGGGATACCGGGGAGCTGTTTTTT. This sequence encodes CASSFTDRDTGELFF.

The CDR3: CSVEDGVRGYEQYF. CDR3 DNA: TGCAGCGTTGAAGATGGAGTCCGGGGGTACGAGCAGTACTTC. V and J are TRBV29-1 and TRBJ2-7; possible D gene TRBD2, 6 bases. CDR1 is SQVTM, CDR2 ANQGSEA, per germline. The CDR3 runs 14 residues. Trimming stripped 0 bases from V and 4 bases from J, with 13 bases between.

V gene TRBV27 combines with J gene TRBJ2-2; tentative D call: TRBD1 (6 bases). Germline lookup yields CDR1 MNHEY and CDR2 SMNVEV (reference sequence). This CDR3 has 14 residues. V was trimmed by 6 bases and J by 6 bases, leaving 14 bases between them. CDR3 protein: CASRPTGYPGELFF. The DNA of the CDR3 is TGTGCCAGCAGGCCAACAGGGTATCCCGGGGAGCTGTTTTTT.

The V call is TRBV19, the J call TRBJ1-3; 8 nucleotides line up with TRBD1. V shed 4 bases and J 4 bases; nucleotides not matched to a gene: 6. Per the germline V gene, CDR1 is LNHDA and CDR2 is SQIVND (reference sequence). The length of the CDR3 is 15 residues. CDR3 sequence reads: CASSRTTGEGNTIYF. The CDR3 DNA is TGTGCCAGTAGTAGGACGACAGGGGAAGGAAACACCATATATTTT.

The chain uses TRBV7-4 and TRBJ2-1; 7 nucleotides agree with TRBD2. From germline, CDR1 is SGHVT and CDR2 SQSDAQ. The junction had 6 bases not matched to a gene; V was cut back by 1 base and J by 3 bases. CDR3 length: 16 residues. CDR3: CASSLEHSGVYNEQFF. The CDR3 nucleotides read TGTGCCAGCAGCTTAGAACACAGCGGGGTCTACAATGAGCAGTTCTTC. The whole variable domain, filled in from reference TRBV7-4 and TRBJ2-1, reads GAGVSQSPRYKVAKRGRDVALRCDSISGHVTLYWYRQTLGQGSEVLTYSQSDAQRDKSGRPSGRFSAERPERSVSTLKIQRTEQGDSAVYLCASSLEHSGVYNEQFFGPGTRLTVL.

Here the CDR3 reads CASRPPRTDFNTGELFF. The CDR3 DNA reads TGTGCCAGCAGGCCCCCTAGGACAGACTTTAACACCGGGGAGCTGTTTTTT. This rearrangement joins TRBV7-2 to TRBJ2-2; D might be TRBD1 (6 bases). The germline V and J ends were trimmed by 6 bases and 2 bases, with 19 bases remaining between them. The CDR3 consists of 17 residues. Germline V lookup: CDR1 SGHTA, CDR2 FQGNSA.

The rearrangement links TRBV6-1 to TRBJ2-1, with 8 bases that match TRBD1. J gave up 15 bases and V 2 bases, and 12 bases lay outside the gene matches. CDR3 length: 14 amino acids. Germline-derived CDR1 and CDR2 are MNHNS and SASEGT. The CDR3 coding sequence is TGTGCCAGCAGTGAACGCCCCGACAGGGGTCTTCCGTTCTTC. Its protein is CASSERPDRGLPFF.